These 26 T cell receptor beta chains originate from one sample sequenced in a study of glioma-infiltrating T cells. TCR alpha and beta CDR3 regions were amplified from RNA using iRepertoire nested multiplex PCR. A single record per CDR3 protein comes from TCRdb applying MiXCR to the multiplex PCR reads. The profile covers roughly 120,000 distinct CDR3 sequences, with roughly 25% appearing a single time and nearly 15% taken by the ten largest. Sequencing used glioma tissue, nonneoplastic brain tissue, or PBMCs (not recorded which). All receptors come from a human donor with low-grade glioma or glioblastoma, undergoing nonglioma brain surgery, or in good health (not recorded which).

This clonotype has a count of ten or more. The chain joins TRBV7-2 to TRBJ2-3; 7 bases align to TRBD2. This CDR3 has 16 amino acids. Germline loops: CDR1 SGHTA, CDR2 FQGNSA. J was trimmed by 5 bases and V by 1 base; bases with no gene match: 9. The CDR3 DNA follows: TGTGCCAGCAGCTTAGGCGGGAGTATTCGGGGAGATACGCAGTATTTT. Its protein is CASSLGGSIRGDTQYF.

At least ten counts were recorded for this clonotype. CDR3 region: CASSQGRLGYEQYF. Here the CDR3 DNA reads TGTGCCAGCAGCCAAGGCCGCCTAGGGTACGAGCAGTACTTC. The V and J genes are TRBV4-2 and TRBJ2-7; D is undetermined. The germline V gene has CDR1 LGHNA and CDR2 YNFKEQ. There are 14 residues in the CDR3. Trimming left V 1 base short and J 4 bases short, with 11 bases between.

The V call is TRBV20-1, the J call TRBJ2-1; 10 bases line up with TRBD2. CDR1 is DFQATT, CDR2 SNEGSKA, per germline (reference sequence). V lost 3 bases and J lost 8; bases outside the gene matches: 7. The CDR3 extends over 14 amino acids. This CDR3 is CSARPSGSGDEQFF. In nucleotides, the CDR3 is TGCAGTGCTAGGCCTAGCGGGAGCGGCGATGAGCAGTTCTTC.

This clonotype was found a few times. The rearrangement links TRBV4-3 to TRBJ1-2; no reliable D call. The V gene lost 3 bases and the J gene lost 6 bases, with 11 bases spanning the gap. The CDR3 is 13 amino acids. Germline values: CDR1 LGHNA, CDR2 YSLEER. The CDR3 is CASSHGGIDGYTF. The CDR3 bases are TGCGCCAGCAGCCACGGAGGGATCGATGGCTACACCTTC.

The sample holds one count of this clonotype. The chain employs TRBV4-1 and TRBJ2-7; D is perhaps TRBD2 (6 bases). Deletions cut 3 bases from V and 4 bases from J, with 16 bases between. Germline V gene sequence: CDR1 MGHRA, CDR2 YSYEKL. The CDR3 runs to 15 residues. This chain's CDR3 is CASSQTTRGNYEQYF. CDR3 bases: TGCGCCAGCAGCCAGACGACTAGAGGAAATTACGAGCAGTACTTC.

This clonotype has at least ten counts. This rearrangement joins TRBV28 to TRBJ2-2, with D uncertain. Germline V gene sequence: CDR1 MDHEN, CDR2 SYDVKM. CDR3 length equals 14 residues. Trimming took 6 bases from V and 4 from J, leaving 12 bases between them. This chain's CDR3 is CASRRDSGTGELFF. The DNA for the CDR3 is TGTGCCAGCAGACGAGATAGTGGCACCGGGGAGCTGTTTTTT.

Concerning this clonotype: A much larger clone differs from this one at a single base, so this may be a read error. J is TRBJ2-7 and V is TRBV4-3; TRBD2 is a possible D gene (5 bases). Germline CDR1 LGHNA, CDR2 YSLEER. V lost 6 bases and J lost 1, with 13 bases in between. The CDR3 runs to 14 residues. The CDR3 nucleotides read TGCGCCAGCAGAGAGGAGGATAATTCCTACGAGCAGTACTTC. Protein sequence: CASREEDNSYEQYF.

The sample holds many counts of this clonotype. The rearrangement uses TRBV27 and TRBJ2-5, with D possibly matching TRBD2 (6 bases). Trimming took 2 bases from V and 5 from J, leaving 12 bases between them. CDR1 MNHEY and CDR2 SMNVEV come from the germline V gene (reference sequence). This CDR3 is 14 amino acids long. The CDR3 here is CASSLVGLPETQYF. CDR3 sequence (DNA): TGTGCCAGCAGTTTAGTGGGACTTCCGGAGACCCAGTACTTC.

This clonotype was detected ten times or more. The V call is TRBV6-1, the J call TRBJ2-3; tentatively, D is TRBD1 (6 bases). Germline V CDR1 and CDR2: MNHNS, SASEGT. The CDR3 is 15 amino acids. Deletions cut 5 bases from V and 2 bases from J, with 14 bases between. The CDR3 loop reads CASSNTGYNTDTQYF. The CDR3 DNA reads as TGTGCCAGCAGTAACACAGGGTATAACACAGATACGCAGTATTTT.

This clonotype was detected ten times or more. The chain employs TRBV12-3 or TRBV12-4 and TRBJ2-7; D is undetermined. Trimming stripped 5 bases from V and 4 bases from J, with 6 bases between. The CDR3 consists of 11 residues. The CDR3 here is CASSNGYEQYF. The CDR3 DNA reads TGTGCCAGCAGTAATGGTTACGAGCAGTACTTC.

V and J are TRBV27 and TRBJ2-1; D not certain. V gave up 4 bases and J gave up 0 bases, with 7 bases separating them. Germline CDR1 MNHEY, CDR2 SMNVEV (reference sequence). The CDR3 loop spans 14 amino acids. CDR3 nucleotide sequence: TGTGCCAGCAGTTGGATAAGCTCCTACAATGAGCAGTTCTTC. It encodes CASSWISSYNEQFF.

This clonotype was seen more than once but under ten times. The CDR3 bases are TGCGCCAGCAGCTTGGATGGCACTACCGCCTACGAGCAGTACTTC. Residues: CASSLDGTTAYEQYF. The V call is TRBV5-1, the J call TRBJ2-7; no clear D. The germline V and J ends were trimmed by 0 bases and 2 bases, with 12 bases remaining between them. This CDR3 comprises 15 residues. Germline CDR1 and CDR2: SGHRS and YFSETQ.

This clonotype was detected ten times or more. The chain couples TRBV28 to TRBJ2-4, with 7 bases that match TRBD2. This CDR3 contains 17 residues. V was clipped by 5 bases and J by 1 base; unmatched bases: 11. Germline CDR1 reads MDHEN; CDR2 reads SYDVKM. The CDR3 coding sequence is TGTGCCAGCAGTCCATATCTAGCGGTGTCGGCCAAAAACATTCAGTACTTC. Its translation is CASSPYLAVSAKNIQYF.

With respect to this clonotype: This may come from a read error, since a much larger clone is one base off. V and J are TRBV7-2 and TRBJ2-1, with 11 bases identical to TRBD2. V lost 4 bases to trimming and J lost 3 bases; unmatched junction nucleotides: 8. This CDR3 has 17 residues. Germline V gene sequence: CDR1 SGHTA, CDR2 FQGNSA. In nucleotides, the CDR3 is TGTGCCAGCAGCTCAGGTCCCGGGACTAGCGGCTACAATGAGCAGTTCTTC. Amino acid sequence: CASSSGPGTSGYNEQFF.

With regard to this clonotype: Possible read error: a much larger clone is one base away. This chain joins TRBV13 and TRBJ1-1, with a weak D call TRBD1 (6 bases). Germline values: CDR1 PRHDT, CDR2 FYEKMQ (reference sequence). There are 13 residues in the CDR3. The CDR3 region is CASKTGANTEDFF. CDR3 nucleotide sequence: TGTGCCAGCAAGACAGGTGCGAACACTGAAGATTTCTTT.

This clonotype appeared many times. This chain uses TRBV6-2 or TRBV6-3 with TRBJ1-1; no definite D call. Between the trimmed V and J ends, which lost 2 bases and 1 base, there was a span of 11 bases. CDR3 length: 15 amino acids. Germline V gene data show CDR1 as MNHEY and CDR2 as SVGEGT. Written as DNA, the CDR3 is TGTGCCAGCAGTTACGGCCGTGAGTGGAACACTGAAGCTTTCTTT. Its translation is CASSYGREWNTEAFF.

This chain links TRBV7-6 with TRBJ2-5, with TRBD2 as a possible D gene (5 bases). Trimming shortened V by 4 bases and J by 0 bases, and 12 bases separated the two germline ends. The germline CDR1 and CDR2 sequences are SGHVS and FNYEAQ. The CDR3 is 15 amino acids. The CDR3 DNA reads TGTGCCAGCAGCTCTACCGGGAATTACCAAGAGACCCAGTACTTC. Amino acids: CASSSTGNYQETQYF.

There are many counts of this clonotype. CDR3 DNA sequence: TGTGCCAGCAGCTTAGGGGGACAGGGCCTCCTCTACGAGCAGTACTTC. Its translation is CASSLGGQGLLYEQYF. The chain links TRBV7-2 to TRBJ2-7; 9 bases map to TRBD1. The V segment lost 1 base and the J segment 3 bases; nucleotides outside the gene matches: 7. Germline V lookup: CDR1 SGHTA, CDR2 FQGNSA. This CDR3 region has 16 residues.

This clonotype was seen repeatedly, ten times or more. The V and J genes are TRBV7-2 and TRBJ2-3; no clear D. From germline, CDR1 is SGHTA and CDR2 FQGNSA. The CDR3 runs 13 residues. The V and J ends lost 3 bases and 0 bases respectively, with 4 bases between them. The CDR3 loop reads CASSLQSTDTQYF. The CDR3 bases are TGTGCCAGCAGCTTGCAGAGCACAGATACGCAGTATTTT.

Many counts were recorded for this clonotype. V usage is TRBV7-9 and J usage is TRBJ2-2; D gene unclear. Trimming stripped 2 bases from V and 5 bases from J, with 9 bases between. CDR3 length: 14 amino acids. Germline CDR1 reads SEHNR; CDR2 reads FQNEAQ (reference sequence). The CDR3 protein is CASSLIPQTGELFF. Written as DNA, the CDR3 is TGTGCCAGCAGCTTAATCCCCCAAACCGGGGAGCTGTTTTTT.

A remark on this clonotype: Just one base apart from a much larger clone, this may be a read error. This rearrangement joins TRBV19 to TRBJ2-1; D not certain. Germline V lookup: CDR1 LNHDA, CDR2 SQIVND (reference sequence). The CDR3 loop spans 13 amino acids. CDR3 sequence: CASSTVPHNGQFF. The CDR3 region has the DNA TGTGCCAGTAGTACAGTCCCCCACAATGGGCAGTTCTTC.

Details on this clonotype: A single base separates this from a much larger clone, so it may be a read error. The chain has TRBV3-1 and TRBJ1-3; no clear D gene. Germline V gene lookup returns CDR1 LGHDT and CDR2 YNNKEL (reference sequence). This CDR3 has 16 residues. The ends were cut back, 1 base at V and 3 bases at J, with 13 bases in the middle. CDR3 sequence reads: CASSQGSGTIGNTIYF. The CDR3 nucleotides read TGTGCCAGCAGCCAAGGGTCGGGCACTATTGGAAACACCATATATTTT.

This clonotype was found many times. The chain employs TRBV5-4 and TRBJ2-1; perhaps TRBD2 as D (6 bases). Per the germline V gene, CDR1 is SGHNT and CDR2 is YYREEE (reference sequence). The V end lost 4 bases, the J end lost 7 bases, and 18 bases lay between the germline ends. The CDR3 extends over 15 amino acids. The CDR3 loop is CASSQAYIGSNEQFF. The DNA for the CDR3 is TGTGCCAGCAGCCAAGCGTATATCGGGAGTAATGAGCAGTTCTTC.

This clonotype was seen many times. J is TRBJ2-7 and V is TRBV6-1; D remains unclear. Per germline, CDR1 MNHNS and CDR2 SASEGT. This CDR3 contains 12 residues. V was pared by 6 bases and J by 3 bases, with 9 bases between. DNA of the CDR3: TGTGCCAGCAGCGCTTTAGGCTACGAGCAGTACTTC. As protein: CASSALGYEQYF.

J is TRBJ1-6 and V is TRBV19; TRBD1 agrees at 7 bases. Germline lookup yields CDR1 LNHDA and CDR2 SQIVND (reference sequence). The CDR3 totals 13 residues. V lost 7 bases and J lost 4; bases outside the gene matches: 1. The CDR3 region has the DNA TGTGCCAGTACGACAGGGTATAATTCACCCCTCCACTTT. This translates into CASTTGYNSPLHF.

This clonotype was found many times. The chain joins TRBV28 to TRBJ2-2, with D hard to call. This CDR3 comprises 15 residues. Germline-derived CDR1 and CDR2 are MDHEN and SYDVKM. V was pared by 6 bases and J by 7 bases, with 18 bases between. The CDR3 nucleotides read TGTGCCAGCAGCCGAACCTTTGGGGTTAGCGGGGAGCTGTTTTTT. Amino acid sequence: CASSRTFGVSGELFF.